The count of the clone carrying this T cell receptor (beta chain) is one. The data are from a study of blood T cell repertoires in COVID-19. The CDR3 runs 17 residues. CDR1 is LGHDT and CDR2 is YNNKEL in the germline V gene (reference sequence). Trimming took off 2 bases at V and 0 bases at J, with 14 bases between the two ends. The assay was immunoSEQ multiplex PCR, and TCRdb's table has in-frame clones only and misses some. The sample records about 65,000 clones, 75% to 90% being singletons. The sequence came from a man older than 75 with acute or convalescent COVID-19. The sequencing sample was made of peripheral blood. The chain joins TRBV3-1 (or the pseudogene TRBV3-2) to TRBJ1-3; unclear D gene. CDR3: CASSQSSGLNSGNTIYF. The CDR3 DNA follows: TGTGCCAGCAGCCAAAGCTCCGGACTGAACTCTGGAAACACCATATATTTT.